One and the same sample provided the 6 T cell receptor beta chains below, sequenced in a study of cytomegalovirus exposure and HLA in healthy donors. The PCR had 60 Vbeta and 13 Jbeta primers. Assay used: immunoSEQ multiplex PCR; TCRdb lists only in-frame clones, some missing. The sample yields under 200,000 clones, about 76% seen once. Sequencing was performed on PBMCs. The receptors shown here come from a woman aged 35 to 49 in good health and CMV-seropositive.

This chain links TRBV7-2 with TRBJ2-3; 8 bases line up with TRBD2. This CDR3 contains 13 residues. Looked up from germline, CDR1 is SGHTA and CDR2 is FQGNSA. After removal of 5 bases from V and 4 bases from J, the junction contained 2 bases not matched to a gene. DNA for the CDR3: TGTGCCAGCAGCCCGGGAGGGGCAGATACGCAGTATTTT. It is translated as CASSPGGADTQYF.

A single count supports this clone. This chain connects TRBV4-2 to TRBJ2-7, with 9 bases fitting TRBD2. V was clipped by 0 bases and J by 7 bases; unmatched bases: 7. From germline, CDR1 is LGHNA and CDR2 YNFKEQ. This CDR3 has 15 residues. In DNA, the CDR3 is TGTGCCAGCAGCCAAGAAGCTAGCGGGATGGGGGAGCAGTACTTC. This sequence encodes CASSQEASGMGEQYF.

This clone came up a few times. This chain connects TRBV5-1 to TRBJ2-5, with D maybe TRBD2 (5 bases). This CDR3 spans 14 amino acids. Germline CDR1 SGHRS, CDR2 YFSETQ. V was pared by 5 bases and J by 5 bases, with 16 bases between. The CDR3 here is CASRWSGLTETQYF. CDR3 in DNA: TGCGCCAGCAGGTGGAGCGGATTAACGGAGACCCAGTACTTC. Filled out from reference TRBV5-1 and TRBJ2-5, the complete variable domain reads KAGVTQTPRYLIKTRGQQVTLSCSPISGHRSVSWYQQTPGQGLQFLFEYFSETQRNKGNFPGRFSGRQFSNSRSEMNVSTLELGDSALYLCASRWSGLTETQYFGPGTRLLVL.

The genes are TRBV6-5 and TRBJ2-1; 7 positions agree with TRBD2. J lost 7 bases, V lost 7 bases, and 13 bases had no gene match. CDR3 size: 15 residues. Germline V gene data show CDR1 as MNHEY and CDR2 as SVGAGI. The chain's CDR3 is CASTGAAGNSNEQFF. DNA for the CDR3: TGTGCCAGCACGGGAGCAGCGGGAAACTCGAATGAGCAGTTCTTC.

The CDR3 DNA is TGTGCCAGCAGCTTAGAAAGCGGGAGGGGCACCGGGGAGCTGTTTTTT. It specifies CASSLESGRGTGELFF. V and J are TRBV7-6 and TRBJ2-2; 10 nucleotides line up with TRBD2. This CDR3 comprises 16 residues. Germline CDR1 and CDR2: SGHVS and FNYEAQ. The J segment lost 4 bases and the V segment lost 1 base, leaving 3 bases of the junction unmatched.

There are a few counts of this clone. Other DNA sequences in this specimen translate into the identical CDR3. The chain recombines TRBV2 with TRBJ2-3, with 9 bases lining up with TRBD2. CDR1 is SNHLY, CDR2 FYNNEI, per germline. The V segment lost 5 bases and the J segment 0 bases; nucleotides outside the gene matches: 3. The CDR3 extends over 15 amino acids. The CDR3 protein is CASSLAGESTDTQYF. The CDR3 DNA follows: TGTGCCAGCAGTTTAGCGGGAGAAAGCACAGATACGCAGTATTTT.